In this sample, the clone carrying this T cell receptor beta chain turned up many times. The antigen remains unidentified. These data belong to a study of metastatic and nonmetastatic thyroid tumors. Study-level background: It was across blood and tumor or nodule tissue from malignant and benign thyroid patients that repertoires were compared. Study-wide results and caveats: For both blood and tumor, malignant thyroid tumors reportedly showed significantly higher TCR beta diversity than benign nodules did.

All patients were untreated before thyroid surgery. The germline V and J ends were trimmed by 0 bases and 11 bases, with 17 bases remaining between them. Looked up from germline, CDR1 is MGHRA and CDR2 is YSYEKL. This CDR3 is built from 16 residues. Original methodology: The authors used CDR3 differences across clinicopathological groups to build a distant-metastasis classifier for papillary thyroid cancer. From the PCR reads, TCRdb re-called clones with MiXCR. The V and J calls were not made by the authors but by TCRdb's processing. The data show 91,000 or so clones, roughly 13% seen once. The sequenced sample consisted of blood. This chain joins TRBV4-1 and TRBJ1-6, with D unclear. This clonotype was obtained from a female donor with papillary thyroid cancer or a benign thyroid nodule (not recorded which). Some clones in this sample may be carry-over from other donors' samples. The CDR3 DNA reads TGCGCCAGCAGCCAAGAGGGGATAGAGGGAAGGACACCCCTCCACTTT. Translated, it gives CASSQEGIEGRTPLHF.